The 16 T cell receptor beta chains presented below share a single source sample, sequenced in a study of blood T cell repertoires in COVID-19. TCRdb's table, derived via immunoSEQ multiplex PCR, lists solely in-frame clones and lacks some. Here the sample spans approximately 250,000 clones, 70% to 90% being singletons. Material: peripheral blood. The receptors were sampled from a man aged 35-49 years with acute or convalescent COVID-19.

The CDR3 DNA reads as TGTGCCAGCAGCCGCGGGCTCAGCTCCTACAATGAGCAGTTCTTC. Its protein is CASSRGLSSYNEQFF. The genes are TRBV11-3 and TRBJ2-1; D is perhaps TRBD2 (5 bases). Germline-derived CDR1 and CDR2 are SGHNT and YENEEA. The CDR3 length is 15 residues. V was clipped by 5 bases and J by 0 bases, with 11 bases between them.

The chain uses TRBV7-2 and TRBJ1-1; D may be TRBD1 (6 bases). Trimming shortened V by 3 bases and J by 5 bases, and 13 bases separated the two germline ends. Germline V gene sequence: CDR1 SGHTA, CDR2 FQGNSA. This CDR3 is 14 amino acids long. Here the CDR3 DNA reads TGTGCCAGCAGCTTCCAGACAGGTAGTACTGAAGCTTTCTTT. Translated: CASSFQTGSTEAFF.

The chain joins TRBV11-2 to TRBJ2-3; 11 bases line up with TRBD2. This CDR3 has 15 residues. V was pared by 4 bases and J by 3 bases, with 3 bases of the junction left unmatched. Germline V gene sequence: CDR1 SGHAT, CDR2 FQNNGV. CDR3 region: CASSSVAGGTDTQYF. The CDR3 DNA reads as TGTGCCAGCAGCTCGGTAGCGGGGGGGACAGATACGCAGTATTTT.

The chain recombines TRBV7-8 with TRBJ1-4; D may be TRBD1 (6 bases). Germline V gene data show CDR1 as SGHVS and CDR2 as FQNEAQ. The CDR3 is made up of 14 amino acids. V was clipped by 5 bases and J by 5 bases, with 12 bases between them. In DNA form, the CDR3 reads TGTGCCAGCAGCCGCGACAGGCTGAATGAAAAACTGTTTTTT. Residues: CASSRDRLNEKLFF. The variable domain in full, with the rest retrieved from reference TRBV7-8 and TRBJ1-4, is GAGVSQSPRYKVAKRGQDVALRCDPISGHVSLFWYQQALGQGPEFLTYFQNEAQLDKSGLPSDRFFAERPEGSVSTLKIQRTQQEDSAVYLCASSRDRLNEKLFFGSGTQLSVL.

V is TRBV7-6 and J is TRBJ2-2; no definite D call. The germline V and J ends were trimmed by 2 bases and 6 bases, with 7 bases remaining between them. The germline V gene has CDR1 SGHVS and CDR2 FNYEAQ. The CDR3 extends over 13 amino acids. CDR3 in DNA: TGTGCCAGCAGCTTAAGCTTGTCCGGGGAGCTGTTTTTT. As protein: CASSLSLSGELFF.

Details on this clone: Other nucleotide sequences from this sample produce the same CDR3. The rearrangement joins TRBV6-2 or TRBV6-3 to TRBJ1-1, with D unresolved. V gave up 0 bases and J gave up 1 base, with 6 bases separating them. Germline CDR1 is MNHEY and CDR2 is SVGEGT. The CDR3 loop spans 14 amino acids. CDR3 sequence reads: CASSYSGGNTEAFF. The DNA of the CDR3 is TGTGCCAGCAGTTACTCGGGAGGGAACACTGAAGCTTTCTTT.

The rearrangement uses TRBV28 and TRBJ2-1; weak D call: TRBD2 (6 bases). V shed 6 bases and J shed 5 bases, with 17 bases lying between them. The CDR3 contains 15 residues. Germline CDR1 is MDHEN and CDR2 is SYDVKM. In DNA, the CDR3 is TGTGCCAGCAGACCTGGACTAAGCGGTAACAATGAGCAGTTCTTC. This sequence encodes CASRPGLSGNNEQFF.

V usage is TRBV7-3 and J usage is TRBJ1-1; TRBD1 matches 7 bases. The ends lost 8 bases at V and 5 bases at J; junction bases unmatched: 8. Per germline, CDR1 SGHTA and CDR2 FQGTGA. The CDR3 is made up of 13 amino acids. As DNA, the CDR3 is TGTGCCAGCCGACGACAGGGATCGACTGAAGCTTTCTTT. Translating gives CASRRQGSTEAFF.

The V and J genes are TRBV6-1 and TRBJ1-1; D is ambiguous. The CDR3 consists of 13 residues. The ends were cut back, 0 bases at V and 6 bases at J, with 8 bases in the middle. Germline-derived CDR1 and CDR2 are MNHNS and SASEGT. CDR3 coding DNA: TGTGCCAGCAGTGAAGCGCTCCGGGCTGAAGCTTTCTTT. It specifies CASSEALRAEAFF.

The V gene is TRBV11-3, the J gene TRBJ2-1, with D unclear. V was trimmed by 1 base and J by 9 bases, leaving 13 bases between them. The CDR3 is 14 amino acids. The germline gives CDR1 SGHNT, CDR2 YENEEA. CDR3 nucleotides: TGTGCCAGCAGCTTAGGTATGTTCAGTATTGAGCAGTTCTTC. Its protein product is CASSLGMFSIEQFF.

The rearrangement joins TRBV21-1 to TRBJ2-5; the D segment call TRBD1 is taken from the table without a DNA check. TRBV21-1 is deemed a pseudogene. This CDR3 is 11 amino acids long. The CDR3 nucleotides are TGTGCCATCGGGGACAGGAAGACCCAGTACTTC. Encoded protein: CAIGDRKTQYF.

V usage is TRBV19 and J usage is TRBJ2-3; unclear D gene. The CDR3 spans 13 residues. Germline CDR1 LNHDA, CDR2 SQIVND (reference sequence). Between the trimmed V and J ends, which lost 3 bases and 5 bases, there was a span of 9 bases. The CDR3 DNA reads TGTGCCAGTAGTATTGGAGTTGGAGATACGCAGTATTTT. The encoded protein is CASSIGVGDTQYF.

The rearrangement joins TRBV10-3 to TRBJ2-1; tentative D call: TRBD2 (6 bases). The germline V gene encodes CDR1 ENHRY and CDR2 SYGVKD. This CDR3 comprises 17 residues. The V and J ends lost 4 bases and 0 bases respectively, with 16 bases between them. The CDR3 DNA sequence: TGTGCCATCAGTGTTGAGCGGGCCTCGAGCTCCTACAATGAGCAGTTCTTC. Translated, it gives CAISVERASSSYNEQFF.

The chain has TRBV7-9 and TRBJ1-2, with TRBD1 identical over 7 bases. V trimming: 5 bases; J trimming: 6 bases; junction bases outside the gene matches: 3. This CDR3 is 12 amino acids long. Germline V gives CDR1 SEHNR, CDR2 FQNEAQ (reference sequence). The CDR3 bases are TGTGCCAGCAGCCTCGACAGGGATGGCTACACCTTC. Protein sequence: CASSLDRDGYTF. Supplemented by reference TRBV7-9 and TRBJ1-2, the full variable domain reads DTGVSQNPRHKITKRGQNVTFRCDPISEHNRLYWYRQTLGQGPEFLTYFQNEAQLEKSRLLSDRFSAERPKGSFSTLEIQRTEQGDSAMYLCASSLDRDGYTFGSGTRLTVV.

This clone was detected only once. The CDR3 sequence is CASTYVVNTEAFF. The CDR3 DNA reads TGTGCCAGCACCTACGTTGTGAACACTGAAGCTTTCTTT. The chain employs TRBV6-6 and TRBJ1-1; D remains unclear. CDR3 length: 13 amino acids. Per germline, CDR1 MNHNY and CDR2 SVGAGI (reference sequence). Trimming left V 7 bases short and J 0 bases short, with 9 bases between.

CDR3 coding DNA: TGTGCCAGCAGCTTGGTTGTAGGGGCTGGGAACACTGAAGCTTTCTTT. This gives the protein CASSLVVGAGNTEAFF. The V gene is TRBV5-5, the J gene TRBJ1-1; possibly TRBD1 for D (5 bases). The V gene lost 0 bases and the J gene lost 1 base, with 13 bases spanning the gap. There are 16 residues in the CDR3. CDR1 SGHKS and CDR2 YYEKEE come from the germline V gene (reference sequence).